A single sample is the source of the 11 T cell receptor beta chains below, sequenced in a study of T-cell reconstitution after alpha-beta-depleted transplantation in children. Researchers prepared the TCRbeta library using unique molecular identifiers, the study reports. MiXCR, applied by TCRdb to the PCR reads, yields one record per CDR3 protein. The sample has about 1,000,000 distinct CDR3 sequences, less than 30% seen once; the top ten hold 28%. The source was PBMCs, mostly from graft donor cells, collected 360 days after TCRalphabeta/CD19-depleted stem cell transplant. The source of these receptors is a boy younger than two who had a stem cell transplant for SCID, so the T cells may come from the graft donor.

The V gene is TRBV3-1, the J gene TRBJ2-3; 9 positions match TRBD2. The germline CDR1 and CDR2 sequences are LGHDT and YNNKEL (reference sequence). Germline trimming cut 4 bases from V and 2 bases from J; bases unmatched to any gene: 10. CDR3 length equals 17 residues. The CDR3 region has the DNA TGTGCCAGCAGCCTCTCTCCTAGCGGGGATGACACAGATACGCAGTATTTT. The encoded protein is CASSLSPSGDDTDTQYF.

This chain joins TRBV5-1 and TRBJ2-1; 8 bases agree with TRBD2. Trimming at V came to 4 bases and at J to 0 bases, leaving 9 bases not matched to a gene. The germline gives CDR1 SGHRS, CDR2 YFSETQ. The CDR3 covers 17 residues. The CDR3 DNA reads as TGCGCCAGCAGCCCCTCGGGCGGGGGGAGCTCCTACAATGAGCAGTTCTTC. This encodes CASSPSGGGSSYNEQFF.

This clonotype was seen a handful of times. The V gene is TRBV7-2, the J gene TRBJ2-3, with a tentative D call TRBD1 (6 bases). CDR1 SGHTA and CDR2 FQGNSA come from the germline V gene. This CDR3 contains 17 residues. Trimming left V 2 bases short and J 4 bases short, with 19 bases between. Written as DNA, the CDR3 is TGTGCCAGCAGCTTAATGGTGATAGGGAACAGGGCAGATACGCAGTATTTT. Protein sequence: CASSLMVIGNRADTQYF.

This clonotype has only a few counts. V and J are TRBV7-9 and TRBJ1-2; D ambiguous. This CDR3 comprises 13 residues. Germline CDR1 and CDR2: SEHNR and FQNEAQ (reference sequence). The V gene lost 0 bases and the J gene lost 8 bases, with 10 bases spanning the gap. CDR3 amino acids: CASSLAQGKGYTF. CDR3 DNA sequence: TGTGCCAGCAGCTTAGCTCAAGGGAAAGGCTACACCTTC.

This clonotype was picked up a small number of times. CDR3 sequence reads: CSARQEAYEQYF. The CDR3 DNA reads TGCAGTGCTAGGCAGGAGGCCTACGAGCAGTACTTC. The chain carries TRBV20-1 and TRBJ2-7, with D possibly TRBD2 on 5 matching bases. Germline loops: CDR1 DFQATT, CDR2 SNEGSKA (reference sequence). Trimming took off 3 bases at V and 2 bases at J, with 8 bases between the two ends. The CDR3 sequence is 12 residues long.

The chain carries TRBV4-3 and TRBJ2-7, with 7 positions matching TRBD1. This CDR3 spans 15 amino acids. With V trimmed by 0 bases and J by 3 bases, 5 bases remained unmatched. CDR1 and CDR2 from the germline V gene are LGHNA and YSLEER. As DNA, the CDR3 is TGCGCCAGCAGCCAAGATTTTCAGGGGGACTACGAGCAGTACTTC. Its protein is CASSQDFQGDYEQYF.

The rearrangement joins TRBV24-1 to TRBJ2-7; tentatively, D is TRBD2 (7 bases). This CDR3 region has 13 residues. CDR1 is KGHDR and CDR2 is SFDVKD in the germline V gene. Trimming took 10 bases from V and 1 from J, leaving 13 bases between them. For the CDR3, the DNA is TGTGCCACGAGGGGGGGCGAGTCCTACGAGCAGTACTTC. The encoded protein is CATRGGESYEQYF.

The chain couples TRBV20-1 to TRBJ2-7; no definite D call. The V gene lost 2 bases and the J gene lost 6 bases, with 11 bases spanning the gap. The length of the CDR3 is 12 residues. The germline V gene encodes CDR1 DFQATT and CDR2 SNEGSKA (reference sequence). The CDR3 region is CSARHGPFEQYF. As DNA, the CDR3 is TGCAGTGCTAGACACGGGCCGTTCGAGCAGTACTTC.

This clonotype turned up a few times. V is TRBV6-2 or TRBV6-3 and J is TRBJ2-6, with 13 bases matching TRBD2. Germline CDR1 is MNHEY and CDR2 is SVGEGT. CDR3 size: 21 residues. V lost 2 bases, J lost 4 bases, and 14 bases stayed unmatched. CDR3 residues: CASSYGPLAGGLSSGANVLTF. Here the CDR3 DNA reads TGTGCCAGCAGTTACGGCCCACTAGCGGGGGGGCTTAGTTCCGGGGCCAACGTCCTGACTTTC.

This clonotype was detected only a few times. CDR3 bases: TGCGCCAGCAGCAACAGGGGCCGCACTGAAGCTTTCTTT. Residues: CASSNRGRTEAFF. V is TRBV5-1 and J is TRBJ1-1; 7 bases map to TRBD1. The CDR3 contains 13 residues. Germline CDR1 and CDR2: SGHRS and YFSETQ. Trimming took 4 bases from V and 4 from J; bases not matched to a gene: 4.

This clonotype was recorded only once. The V and J genes are TRBV27 and TRBJ2-3; D remains unclear. The CDR3 has 15 amino acids. Germline-derived CDR1 and CDR2 are MNHEY and SMNVEV (reference sequence). V lost 3 bases, J lost 6 bases, and 16 bases lay in between. As DNA, the CDR3 is TGTGCCAGCAGTTTCCTCCCCCCACACTTCGATACGCAGTATTTT. It specifies CASSFLPPHFDTQYF.